This TCR beta chain was identified during a study of T cells in Graves' hyperthyroidism and ophthalmopathy. Points from the study as a whole: Ophthalmopathy cases were set apart from stable hyperthyroidism by a 13 V-J model.

This clonotype was picked up many times. What it binds is unknown. RNA transcripts served as the template for amplifying TCR beta CDR3 regions. RT-PCR in the first round (using the HTBI primer set) targeted the TCR CDR3. TCRdb processed the multiplex PCR reads anew with MiXCR; each CDR3 protein has one entry. Among about 360,000 distinct CDR3 sequences, about 12% were seen once, and the ten largest hold roughly 8.3%. The CDR3 extends over 18 amino acids. CDR1 SGHRS and CDR2 YFSETQ come from the germline V gene. Unmatched junction bases numbered 16, after V lost 4 bases and J lost 5 bases. Uncontrolled infection, other autoimmune disease, pregnancy and lactation each barred patients from inclusion. Thyroid ultrasound and orbital computed tomography, with clinical symptoms and serum thyroxine and TRAb, informed diagnoses.

The sequenced sample consisted of blood. This receptor was identified in a woman aged 18-29 years with Graves' hyperthyroidism. The V gene is TRBV5-1, the J gene TRBJ2-3; 10 bases are shared with TRBD1. The CDR3 DNA follows: TGCGCCAGCAGCACAAATTCCGGGACAGGGGCGGCTGGAGATACGCAGTATTTT. Residues: CASSTNSGTGAAGDTQYF.